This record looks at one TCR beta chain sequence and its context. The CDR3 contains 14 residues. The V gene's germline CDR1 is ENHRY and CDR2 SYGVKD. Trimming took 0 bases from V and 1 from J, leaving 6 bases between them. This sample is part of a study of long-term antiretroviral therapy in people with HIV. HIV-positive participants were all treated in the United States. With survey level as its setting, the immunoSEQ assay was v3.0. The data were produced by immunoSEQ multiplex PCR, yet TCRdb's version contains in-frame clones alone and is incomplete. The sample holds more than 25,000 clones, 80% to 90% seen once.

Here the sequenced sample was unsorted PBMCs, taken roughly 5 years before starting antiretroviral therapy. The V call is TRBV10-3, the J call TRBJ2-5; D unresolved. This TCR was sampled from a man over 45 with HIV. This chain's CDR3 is CAISESGRQETQYF. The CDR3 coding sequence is TGTGCCATCAGTGAGTCGGGTCGCCAAGAGACCCAGTACTTC.